This is a list of T cell receptor beta chains from one sample in a study of tissue T cells after allogeneic stem cell transplantation. The repertoire was sequenced with immunoSEQ multiplex PCR; TCRdb's copy has only in-frame clones and lacks some. The data show some 24,000 clones, with about 70% seen just once and 7.5% to 9% held by the top ten. Sequencing used tissue from the ileum, obtained at autopsy. These receptors originate from a female donor older than 55 with lung cancer. The CDR3 runs from the conserved cysteine through the conserved F or W. Clone size appears in some rows only: once, few, many, or a class for an expanded clone.

size	V	length	J	CDR3
-	TRBV7-3	15	TRBJ2-6	CASRLGGFGANVLTF
-	TRBV19	14	TRBJ1-1	CASSGQGARTEAFF
-	TRBV5-1	14	TRBJ2-2	CASSLDLNTGELFF
-	TRBV11-2	15	TRBJ2-3	CASSWGSGSTDTQYF
-	TRBV28	16	TRBJ2-1	CASSSGRTSGVNEQFF
-	TRBV30	15	TRBJ1-2	CAWSVGLRGTGAHTF
-	TRBV28	15	TRBJ2-6	CASSSQGAGANVLTF
-	TRBV6-5	15	TRBJ1-2	CASSYGGSRAYGYTF
-	TRBV19	14	TRBJ1-5	CASQWGRVNQPQHF
-	TRBV6-5	16	TRBJ1-3	CASSYLPANSGNTIYF
few	TRBV4-3	19	TRBJ2-7	CASSQDIRDRGLSSYEQYF
-	TRBV15	18	TRBJ2-3	CATSRVRTKLTSTDTQYF
-	TRBV30	13	TRBJ1-2	CAWSDQGNYGYTF
-	TRBV10-3	17	TRBJ1-1	CAISESKGTIQSTEAFF
-	TRBV19	17	TRBJ2-1	CASSMGRLLRMKDEQFF
-	TRBV7-6	14	TRBJ2-7	CASRPPTPPYEQYF
-	TRBV18	14	TRBJ1-2	CASSPTTGESGYTF
once	TRBV29-1	13	TRBJ2-7	CSVEGLGGSEQYF
-	TRBV19	17	TRBJ2-3	CASSGGRLAGRSDTQYF
-	TRBV6-5	15	TRBJ2-3	CASSVLADNTDTQYF